These T cell receptor beta chains were read from a single sample in a study of OX40 agonist ivuxolimab in advanced cancers. Sequenced by immunoSEQ multiplex PCR; TCRdb stores in-frame clones only, minus some. Of approximately 69,000 clones in the sample, roughly 92% are singletons; the top ten hold 0.25% to 0.3%. Material: CD4+ or CD8+ T cells sorted from blood, obtained in a trial of the OX40 agonist ivuxolimab. The receptors were gathered from an adult with an advanced solid tumor such as melanoma, head and neck, liver or kidney cancer. CDR3s include the opening cysteine and the closing phenylalanine or tryptophan. The order of the fields is CDR3 length, D gene, J gene, clone size, V gene, CDR3 protein, CDR3 DNA. A D gene is named only where the DNA matches it firmly. Clone size is stated in some rows and not others, as once, few, many or a class when expanded.

15	-	TRBJ1-2	few	TRBV2	CASSLNRTPNYGYTF	TGTGCCAGCAGTCTTAATAGGACACCGAACTATGGCTACACCTTC
16	-	TRBJ2-1	-	TRBV6-4	CASSHLARVGYNEQFF	TGTGCCAGCAGTCATCTAGCGCGAGTTGGCTACAATGAGCAGTTCTTC
14	TRBD1	TRBJ2-7	-	TRBV6-1	CASRNRGLIYEQYF	TGTGCCAGCAGGAACAGGGGGCTAATCTACGAGCAGTACTTC
14	-	TRBJ2-7	-	TRBV18	CASSHTRSSYEQYF	TGTGCCAGCTCACATACACGTAGCTCCTACGAGCAGTACTTC
15	-	TRBJ1-2	-	TRBV4-1	CASSQGEGFNYGYTF	TGCGCCAGCAGCCAAGGAGAGGGTTTTAACTATGGCTACACCTTC
15	TRBD1	TRBJ2-7	-	TRBV4-1	CASTQLIQGNYEQYF	TGCGCCAGCACCCAACTTATACAGGGGAACTACGAGCAGTACTTC
16	TRBD2	TRBJ2-3	-	TRBV7-3	CASSSTGTSGGDTQYF	TGTGCCAGCAGCTCGACCGGGACTAGCGGAGGGGATACGCAGTATTTT
16	-	TRBJ2-7	-	TRBV11-2	CASSQGGRLGSYEQYF	TGTGCCAGCAGCCAAGGAGGACGACTAGGGTCCTACGAGCAGTACTTC
12	TRBD1	TRBJ1-2	-	TRBV19	CAIRDREDGYTF	TGTGCCATCCGGGACAGGGAAGATGGCTACACCTTC
14	-	TRBJ2-3	-	TRBV9	CASSVASGTDTQYF	TGTGCCAGCAGCGTAGCTAGCGGCACAGATACGCAGTATTTT
16	TRBD2	TRBJ2-5	-	TRBV15	CATSSGTSGTWETQYF	TGTGCCACCAGCAGCGGGACTAGCGGGACGTGGGAGACCCAGTACTTC
18	-	TRBJ2-6	-	TRBV6-4	CASSDSSPQFSGANVLTF	TGTGCCAGCAGTGACTCGAGTCCCCAGTTCTCTGGGGCCAACGTCCTGACTTTC
11	-	TRBJ1-4	-	TRBV20-1	CSAHGREKLFF	TGCAGTGCTCACGGGAGGGAAAAACTGTTTTTT
16	TRBD1	TRBJ2-3	-	TRBV7-9	CASSPGQGAFSDTQYF	TGTGCCAGCAGCCCAGGACAGGGGGCTTTTTCAGATACGCAGTATTTT
16	-	TRBJ2-6	-	TRBV18	CASSQHLQSRANVLTF	TGTGCCAGCTCACAACATTTACAAAGTCGGGCCAACGTCCTGACTTTC
14	TRBD1	TRBJ1-1	-	TRBV7-9	CASSSREGATEAFF	TGTGCCAGCAGCTCCCGAGAGGGGGCTACTGAAGCTTTCTTT
16	-	TRBJ1-5	-	TRBV19	CASSIGTGTGAQPQHF	TGTGCCAGTAGTATAGGCACCGGGACGGGGGCTCAGCCCCAGCATTTT
15	TRBD2	TRBJ2-1	-	TRBV11-1	CASSLVAGGVNEQFF	TGTGCCAGCAGCTTAGTGGCGGGAGGGGTCAATGAGCAGTTCTTC
14	-	TRBJ1-2	few	TRBV18	CASSPSDRPEGYTF	TGTGCCAGCTCACCATCCGACAGGCCGGAAGGCTACACCTTC
15	-	TRBJ2-3	-	TRBV6-5	CASSYSWTSTDTQYF	TGTGCCAGCAGTTACTCCTGGACTAGCACAGATACGCAGTATTTT
16	-	TRBJ1-6	-	TRBV9	CASSARLSSYNSPLHF	TGTGCCAGCAGCGCCCGTTTGAGCTCCTATAATTCACCCCTCCACTTT
13	-	TRBJ2-1	-	TRBV25-1	CASRPTGNDEQFF	TGTGCCAGCAGACCCACAGGGAACGATGAGCAGTTCTTC
15	-	TRBJ2-3	-	TRBV9	CASQKVAEGGDTQYF	TGTGCCTCACAAAAAGTAGCGGAAGGGGGAGATACGCAGTATTTT
15	-	TRBJ2-2	-	TRBV4-2	CASSLPDVMSGELFF	TGTGCCAGCAGCCTTCCCGATGTAATGTCCGGGGAGCTGTTTTTT
14	-	TRBJ2-3	once	TRBV10-2	CASSVGGIGDTQYF	TGCGCCAGCAGTGTGGGCGGGATAGGAGATACGCAGTATTTT
15	-	TRBJ2-1	-	TRBV7-7	CASSTAPGSYNEQFF	TGTGCTAGCAGTACGGCGCCAGGCTCCTACAATGAGCAGTTCTTC